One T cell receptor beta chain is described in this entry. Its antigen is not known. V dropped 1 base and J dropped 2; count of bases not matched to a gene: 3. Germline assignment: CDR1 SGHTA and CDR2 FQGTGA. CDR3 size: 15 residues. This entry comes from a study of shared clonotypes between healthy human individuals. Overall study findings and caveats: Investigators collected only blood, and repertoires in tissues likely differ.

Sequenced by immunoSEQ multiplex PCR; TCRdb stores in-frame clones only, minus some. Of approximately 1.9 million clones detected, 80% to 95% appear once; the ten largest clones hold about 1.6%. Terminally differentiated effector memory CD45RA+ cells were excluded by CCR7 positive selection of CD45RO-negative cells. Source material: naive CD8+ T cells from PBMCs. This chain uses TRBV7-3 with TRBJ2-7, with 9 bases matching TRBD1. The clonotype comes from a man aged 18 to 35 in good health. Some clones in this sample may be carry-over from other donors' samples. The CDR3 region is CASSLSGTGPYEQYF. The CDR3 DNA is TGTGCCAGCAGCTTAAGTGGGACAGGGCCCTACGAGCAGTACTTC.